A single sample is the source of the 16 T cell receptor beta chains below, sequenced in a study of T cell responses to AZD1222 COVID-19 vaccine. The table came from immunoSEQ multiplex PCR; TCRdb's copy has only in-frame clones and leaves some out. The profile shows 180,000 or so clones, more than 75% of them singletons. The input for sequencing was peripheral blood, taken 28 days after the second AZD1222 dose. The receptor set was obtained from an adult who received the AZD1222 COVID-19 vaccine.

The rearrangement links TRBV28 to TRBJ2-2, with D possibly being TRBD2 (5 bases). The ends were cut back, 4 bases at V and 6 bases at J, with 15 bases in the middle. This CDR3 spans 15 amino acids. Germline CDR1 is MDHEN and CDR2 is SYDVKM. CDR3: CASSSPGLRAGELFF. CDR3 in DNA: TGTGCCAGCAGTTCACCCGGGCTGAGGGCCGGGGAGCTGTTTTTT.

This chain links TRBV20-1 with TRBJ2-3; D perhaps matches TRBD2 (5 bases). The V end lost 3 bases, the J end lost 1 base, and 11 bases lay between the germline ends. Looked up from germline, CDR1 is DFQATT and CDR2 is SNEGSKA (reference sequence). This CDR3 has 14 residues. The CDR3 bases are TGCAGTGCTAGTACTAGAGTCGGCACAGATACGCAGTATTTT. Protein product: CSASTRVGTDTQYF.

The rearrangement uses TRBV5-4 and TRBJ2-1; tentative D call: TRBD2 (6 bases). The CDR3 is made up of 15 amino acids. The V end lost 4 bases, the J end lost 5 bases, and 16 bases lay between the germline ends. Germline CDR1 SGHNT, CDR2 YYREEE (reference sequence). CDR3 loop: CASSHDGGWNNEQFF. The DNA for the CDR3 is TGTGCCAGCAGCCACGACGGGGGATGGAACAATGAGCAGTTCTTC.

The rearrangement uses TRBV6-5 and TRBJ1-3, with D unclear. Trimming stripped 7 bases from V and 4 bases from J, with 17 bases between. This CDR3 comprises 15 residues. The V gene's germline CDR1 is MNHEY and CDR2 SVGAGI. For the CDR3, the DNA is TGTGCCAGCACCACGACCCAGGACGGAGGAAACACCATATATTTT. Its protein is CASTTTQDGGNTIYF.

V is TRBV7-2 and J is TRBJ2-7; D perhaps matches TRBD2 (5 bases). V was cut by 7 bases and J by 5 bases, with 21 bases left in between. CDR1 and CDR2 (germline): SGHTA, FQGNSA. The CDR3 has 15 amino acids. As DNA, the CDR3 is TGTGCCAGCACCGTCCCGGTCGCTAGCTTCCACGAGCAGTACTTC. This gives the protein CASTVPVASFHEQYF.

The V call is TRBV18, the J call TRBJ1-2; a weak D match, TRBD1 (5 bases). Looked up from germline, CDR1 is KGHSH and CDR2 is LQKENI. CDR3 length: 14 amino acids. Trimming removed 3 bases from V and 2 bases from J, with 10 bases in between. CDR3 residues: CASSPGPINYGYTF. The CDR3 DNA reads TGTGCCAGCTCACCGGGACCTATCAACTATGGCTACACCTTC.

The DNA for the CDR3 is TGCGCCAGCAGCCTCACCGGGGTCGGGAGTGGCACAGATACGCAGTATTTT. Protein: CASSLTGVGSGTDTQYF. The chain employs TRBV5-1 and TRBJ2-3; D possibly corresponds to TRBD2 (6 bases). The CDR3 has 17 amino acids. The germline CDR1 and CDR2 sequences are SGHRS and YFSETQ. The V and J ends lost 4 bases and 1 base respectively, with 19 bases between them. Together with reference TRBV5-1 and TRBJ2-3, the CDR3 gives the full variable domain: KAGVTQTPRYLIKTRGQQVTLSCSPISGHRSVSWYQQTPGQGLQFLFEYFSETQRNKGNFPGRFSGRQFSNSRSEMNVSTLELGDSALYLCASSLTGVGSGTDTQYFGPGTRLTVL.

The CDR3 DNA follows: TGCAGTGCTAGATATCTTTATGAGCAGTTCTTC. The encoded protein is CSARYLYEQFF. The gene calls are TRBV20-1 and TRBJ2-1, with unresolved D. The germline V and J ends were trimmed by 2 bases and 8 bases, with 7 bases remaining between them. The CDR3 length is 11 residues. Per germline, CDR1 DFQATT and CDR2 SNEGSKA (reference sequence).

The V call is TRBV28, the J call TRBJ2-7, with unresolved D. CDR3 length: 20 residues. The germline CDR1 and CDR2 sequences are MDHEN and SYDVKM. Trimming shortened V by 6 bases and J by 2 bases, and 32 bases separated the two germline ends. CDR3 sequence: CASSRVGTAMVAPTPYEQYF. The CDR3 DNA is TGTGCCAGCAGCCGGGTGGGAACCGCGATGGTGGCCCCTACCCCCTACGAGCAGTACTTC.

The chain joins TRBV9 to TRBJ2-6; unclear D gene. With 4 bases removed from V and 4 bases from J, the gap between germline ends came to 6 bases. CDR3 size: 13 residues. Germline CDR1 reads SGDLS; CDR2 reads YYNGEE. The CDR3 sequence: CASSPQGANVLTF. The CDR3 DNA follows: TGTGCCAGCAGCCCTCAGGGGGCCAACGTCCTGACTTTC.

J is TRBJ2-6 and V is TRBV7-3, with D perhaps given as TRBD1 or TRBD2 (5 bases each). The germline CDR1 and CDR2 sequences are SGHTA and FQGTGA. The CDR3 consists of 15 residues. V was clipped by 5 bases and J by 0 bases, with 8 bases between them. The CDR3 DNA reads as TGTGCCAGCAGCGCAGGGACCTCTGGGGCCAACGTCCTGACTTTC. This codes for CASSAGTSGANVLTF.

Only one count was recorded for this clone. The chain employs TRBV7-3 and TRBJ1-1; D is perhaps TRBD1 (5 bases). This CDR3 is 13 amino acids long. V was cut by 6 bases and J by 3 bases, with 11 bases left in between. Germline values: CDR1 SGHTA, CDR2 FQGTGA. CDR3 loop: CASRRQGDTEAFF. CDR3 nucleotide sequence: TGTGCCAGCAGGAGGCAAGGGGACACTGAAGCTTTCTTT.

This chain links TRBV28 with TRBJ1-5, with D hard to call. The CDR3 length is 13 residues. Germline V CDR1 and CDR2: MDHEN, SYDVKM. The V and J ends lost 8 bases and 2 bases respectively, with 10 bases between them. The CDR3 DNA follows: TGTGCCAGCGTGGGGTCAGGCAATCAGCCCCAGCATTTT. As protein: CASVGSGNQPQHF.

The CDR3 coding sequence is TGTGCCAGCAGCCCCCAGGGGGCCACTGAAGCTTTCTTT. This sequence encodes CASSPQGATEAFF. J is TRBJ1-1 and V is TRBV9; 8 nucleotides agree with TRBD1. The CDR3 consists of 13 residues. With 4 bases clipped from V and 4 bases from J, the junction kept 3 bases outside the gene matches. Germline assignment: CDR1 SGDLS and CDR2 YYNGEE. Full variable domain (rest looked up from reference TRBV9 and TRBJ1-1): DSGVTQTPKHLITATGQRVTLRCSPRSGDLSVYWYQQSLDQGLQFLIQYYNGEERAKGNILERFSAQQFPDLHSELNLSSLELGDSALYFCASSPQGATEAFFGQGTRLTVV.

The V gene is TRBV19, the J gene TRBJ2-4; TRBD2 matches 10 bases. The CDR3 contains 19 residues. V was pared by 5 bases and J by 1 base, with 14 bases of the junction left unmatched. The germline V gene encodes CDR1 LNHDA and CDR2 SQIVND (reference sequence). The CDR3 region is CASSLVWLAGEWAKNIQYF. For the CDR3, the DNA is TGTGCCAGTAGTTTAGTTTGGCTAGCGGGAGAATGGGCCAAAAACATTCAGTACTTC.

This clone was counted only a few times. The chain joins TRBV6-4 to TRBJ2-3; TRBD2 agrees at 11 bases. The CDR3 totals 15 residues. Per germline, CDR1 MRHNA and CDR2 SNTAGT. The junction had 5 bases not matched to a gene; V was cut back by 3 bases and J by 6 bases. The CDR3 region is CASSELAGASDTQYF. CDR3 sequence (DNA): TGTGCCAGCAGTGAACTAGCGGGAGCGTCGGATACGCAGTATTTT.